This is a list of T cell receptor beta chains from one sample in a study of blood T cell repertoires in COVID-19. Only in-frame clones appear in the TCRdb table, and some are missing; sequencing was by immunoSEQ multiplex PCR. This sample carries about 400,000 clones, around nine tenths of them seen once, and the ten largest clones take 3%. The sample was peripheral blood. The receptors were sampled from a human donor in a cohort sampled during active COVID-19. Both conserved end residues are part of each CDR3. Fields, in order: J gene, V gene, CDR3 length, CDR3 protein.

j_call: TRBJ1-3
v_call: TRBV6-2/TRBV6-3
cdr3_length: 16
cdr3_aa: CASSPRVDFSGNTIYF

j_call: TRBJ2-2
v_call: TRBV15
cdr3_length: 14
cdr3_aa: CATSRDSGPGELFF

j_call: TRBJ2-7
v_call: TRBV18
cdr3_length: 14
cdr3_aa: CASSPGQVSYEQYF

j_call: TRBJ2-6
v_call: TRBV7-6
cdr3_length: 16
cdr3_aa: CASTMGGGAGANVLTF

j_call: TRBJ2-3
v_call: TRBV5-1
cdr3_length: 15
cdr3_aa: CASSLSDRLADTQYF

j_call: TRBJ2-5
v_call: TRBV19
cdr3_length: 13
cdr3_aa: CASSIERGETQYF

j_call: TRBJ2-3
v_call: TRBV7-2
cdr3_length: 17
cdr3_aa: CASSLFSGGAGTDTQYF

j_call: TRBJ2-5
v_call: TRBV28
cdr3_length: 15
cdr3_aa: CASSPGQGKGETQYF

j_call: TRBJ2-4
v_call: TRBV7-2
cdr3_length: 17
cdr3_aa: CASSRGLAEVAKNIQYF

j_call: TRBJ2-7
v_call: TRBV5-4
cdr3_length: 14
cdr3_aa: CASSLSGRSYEQYF

j_call: TRBJ2-7
v_call: TRBV6-5
cdr3_length: 12
cdr3_aa: CASSPTRNEQYF

j_call: TRBJ2-3
v_call: TRBV5-1
cdr3_length: 14
cdr3_aa: CASSLALSTDTQYF

j_call: TRBJ1-2
v_call: TRBV5-1
cdr3_length: 13
cdr3_aa: CASSLLGEGGYTF

j_call: TRBJ2-7
v_call: TRBV6-5
cdr3_length: 14
cdr3_aa: CASSTGGPTYEQYF

j_call: TRBJ2-7
v_call: TRBV19
cdr3_length: 15
cdr3_aa: CASSSDGTGDYEQYF

j_call: TRBJ1-5
v_call: TRBV2
cdr3_length: 14
cdr3_aa: CASRRDGLNQPQHF

j_call: TRBJ2-3
v_call: TRBV6-4
cdr3_length: 15
cdr3_aa: CASAPGTGSGDTQYF